The rows below give T cell receptor beta chains drawn from one sample of a study of blood T cell repertoires in COVID-19. Method: immunoSEQ multiplex PCR; TCRdb's copy keeps in-frame clones and lacks some. The sample shows roughly 100,000 clones, approximately 85% of them seen only once. Material for sequencing was peripheral blood. These receptors all stem from a woman older than 75 with active or convalescent COVID-19. Each CDR3 is given without its conserved first and last residue. The D gene is left open where the match is weak.

TRBD1	TRBV27	ASSSWDRQETQY
NA	TRBV9	ASSDPTSSDEQF
NA	TRBV28	ASTLGPGEGGYT
TRBD1	TRBV28	ASSPTGSRTNEKLF
TRBD1	TRBV7-3	ASSLKGQSYNEQF
NA	TRBV19	ATGPAGAAPQH
TRBD1	TRBV11-1	ASSGDRGNYGYT
TRBD1	TRBV29-1	SASRTGSTDTQY
TRBD1	TRBV14	ASSQRINPGQGAYT
TRBD1	TRBV4-1	ASSQEEGAKLF
TRBD2	TRBV6-5	ASSLTSGMGDTQY
NA	TRBV18	ASSPRTTSDTQY